The 28 T cell receptor beta chains below were found in one sample sequenced in a study of T cell responses to AZD1222 COVID-19 vaccine (dated by TCRdb to the early 2020s). The library was produced with the immunoSEQ multiplex PCR assay. TCRdb's version of the immuneACCESS table is confined to in-frame rearrangements and falls short of the full clone set. An unresolved V gene accounts for under half of the shortfall where checked; the remainder is of unknown origin. Present in this sample are some 180,000 clones, roughly 88% of which were seen just once. The biggest ten clones account for 0.45% to 0.55% of the sample. The meaning of the sample's time point label: baseline before first vaccination. The sample was peripheral blood, taken on day 0 of AZD1222 vaccination. Receptor source: an adult in good health.

V gene TRBV11-2 combines with J gene TRBJ2-6; the D gene could be TRBD1 or TRBD2 (5 bases each). Trimming stripped 1 base from V and 0 bases from J, with 7 bases between. Germline CDR1 and CDR2: SGHAT and FQNNGV. This CDR3 has 16 residues. This CDR3 is CASSLGGSSGANVLTF. The CDR3 DNA reads TGTGCCAGCAGCTTAGGGGGGAGCTCTGGGGCCAACGTCCTGACTTTC. Complete variable domain (other parts from reference TRBV11-2 and TRBJ2-6): EAGVAQSPRYKIIEKRQSVAFWCNPISGHATLYWYQQILGQGPKLLIQFQNNGVVDDSQLPKDRFSAERLKGVDSTLKIQPAKLEDSAVYLCASSLGGSSGANVLTFGAGSRLTVL.

The V call is TRBV7-3, the J call TRBJ2-1, with TRBD2 matching over 15 bases. The germline V gene has CDR1 SGHTA and CDR2 FQGTGA. The CDR3 covers 17 residues. With 3 bases clipped from V and 10 bases from J, the junction kept 10 bases outside the gene matches. The CDR3 nucleotides read TGTGCCAGCAGCTTGAGGTCCGGGACTAGCGGGGGGATAGAGCAGTTCTTC. It is translated as CASSLRSGTSGGIEQFF. Together with reference TRBV7-3 and TRBJ2-1, the CDR3 gives the full variable domain: GAGVSQTPSNKVTEKGKYVELRCDPISGHTALYWYRQSLGQGPEFLIYFQGTGAADDSGLPNDRFFAVRPEGSVSTLKIQRTERGDSAVYLCASSLRSGTSGGIEQFFGPGTRLTVL.

The chain couples TRBV5-1 to TRBJ2-1; 7 positions agree with TRBD1. J lost 5 bases, V lost 5 bases, and 7 bases had no gene match. Germline loops: CDR1 SGHRS, CDR2 YFSETQ. CDR3 length equals 14 residues. The CDR3 DNA follows: TGCGCCAGCAGGGTGAGGGGGCAGGACAATGAGCAGTTCTTC. Protein product: CASRVRGQDNEQFF.

J is TRBJ1-1 and V is TRBV7-9, with 10 bases that match TRBD1. V gave up 5 bases and J gave up 0 bases; unmatched junction bases: 9. Germline loops: CDR1 SEHNR, CDR2 FQNEAQ (reference sequence). The CDR3 covers 17 residues. CDR3 region: CASSLSGTGALNTEAFF. Written as DNA, the CDR3 is TGTGCCAGCAGCCTATCCGGGACAGGGGCCTTGAACACTGAAGCTTTCTTT.

This clone has just one count. The CDR3 DNA is TGTGCCAGCAGTTACTCGGGCAGGGGGAACACTGAAGCTTTCTTT. Protein sequence: CASSYSGRGNTEAFF. The V and J genes are TRBV6-5 and TRBJ1-1, with TRBD1 as a possible D gene (6 bases). The CDR3 is made up of 15 amino acids. Germline V gene data show CDR1 as MNHEY and CDR2 as SVGAGI. Deletions cut 0 bases from V and 1 base from J, with 9 bases between.

V usage is TRBV4-1 and J usage is TRBJ2-1, with D tentatively TRBD1 or TRBD2 (5 bases each). Trimming stripped 7 bases from V and 5 bases from J, with 15 bases between. The CDR3 loop spans 14 amino acids. Germline V lookup: CDR1 MGHRA, CDR2 YSYEKL. The CDR3: CASTRGLGNNEQFF. Here the CDR3 DNA reads TGCGCCAGCACCCGGGGCCTCGGAAACAATGAGCAGTTCTTC.

This clone appeared once. The chain couples TRBV10-2 to TRBJ1-2; D gene unclear. This CDR3 spans 11 amino acids. V lost 7 bases and J lost 6, with 9 bases in between. CDR1 is WSHSY, CDR2 SAAADI, per germline. CDR3 DNA sequence: TGCGCCAGCATGCAGGAGAATGGCTACACCTTC. Translation gives CASMQENGYTF.

The chain has TRBV5-6 and TRBJ1-4; weak D call: TRBD1 (5 bases). Deletions cut 1 base from V and 8 bases from J, with 12 bases between. In germline, CDR1 is SGHDT, CDR2 YYEEEE. The CDR3 totals 14 residues. CDR3 in amino acids: CASSLWRGMEKLFF. CDR3 nucleotide sequence: TGTGCCAGCAGCTTGTGGAGGGGTATGGAAAAACTGTTTTTT.

The sample holds one count of this clone. The V call is TRBV5-4, the J call TRBJ1-2; 7 positions match TRBD1. The ends lost 4 bases at V and 7 bases at J; junction bases unmatched: 10. CDR3 length equals 14 residues. The germline V gene has CDR1 SGHNT and CDR2 YYREEE (reference sequence). CDR3 in amino acids: CASSQRQGPPGYTF. CDR3 sequence (DNA): TGTGCCAGCAGCCAGAGACAGGGCCCCCCTGGCTACACCTTC.

V and J are TRBV6-6 and TRBJ2-6, with D tentatively TRBD1 (6 bases). Germline CDR1 and CDR2: MNHNY and SVGAGI (reference sequence). This CDR3 comprises 16 residues. The V end was cut by 6 bases, the J end by 4 bases, with 16 bases between. CDR3: CASSYPTGSGANVLTF. CDR3 DNA sequence: TGTGCCAGCAGCTACCCAACAGGGTCGGGGGCCAACGTCCTGACTTTC.

The V call is TRBV2, the J call TRBJ2-5; tentatively, D is TRBD2 (5 bases). This CDR3 region has 13 residues. V was shortened by 3 bases and J by 7 bases, with 12 bases between the two germline ends. The germline V gene has CDR1 SNHLY and CDR2 FYNNEI. CDR3 bases: TGTGCCAGCAGTGAGTCACCCCGGGGGACCCAGTACTTC. It encodes CASSESPRGTQYF.

This clone was seen once. The V call is TRBV19, the J call TRBJ1-1; weak D call: TRBD1 (6 bases). The CDR3 runs to 15 residues. Trimming pared 7 bases from V and 1 base from J, leaving 16 bases between. Germline V lookup: CDR1 LNHDA, CDR2 SQIVND (reference sequence). CDR3 amino acids: CASKEAGEWNTEAFF. The CDR3 region has the DNA TGTGCCAGTAAGGAGGCAGGGGAATGGAACACTGAAGCTTTCTTT. The whole variable domain, remainder taken from reference TRBV19 and TRBJ1-1, is DGGITQSPKYLFRKEGQNVTLSCEQNLNHDAMYWYRQDPGQGLRLIYYSQIVNDFQKGDIAEGYSVSREKKESFPLTVTSAQKNPTAFYLCASKEAGEWNTEAFFGQGTRLTVV.

The CDR3 DNA reads TGTGCCAGCAGTGATAGGAGGGGACAGCGCAATCAGCCCCAGCATTTT. It translates to CASSDRRGQRNQPQHF. The chain uses TRBV6-1 and TRBJ1-5, with 7 nucleotides matching TRBD1. This CDR3 spans 16 amino acids. Germline V CDR1 and CDR2: MNHNS, SASEGT. Germline trimming cut 3 bases from V and 2 bases from J; bases unmatched to any gene: 7.

This chain uses TRBV18 with TRBJ1-2, with 9 bases that match TRBD1. V trimming: 3 bases; J trimming: 0 bases; junction bases outside the gene matches: 11. Germline CDR1 and CDR2: KGHSH and LQKENI. The CDR3 runs to 18 residues. The CDR3 reads CASSPAGQGLLANYGYTF. The CDR3 bases are TGTGCCAGCTCACCTGCTGGACAGGGGCTCCTAGCTAACTATGGCTACACCTTC.

This clone showed up just a few times. The V gene is TRBV18, the J gene TRBJ2-2; TRBD1 is a possible D gene (6 bases). With 2 bases removed from V and 0 bases from J, the gap between germline ends came to 19 bases. The germline CDR1 and CDR2 sequences are KGHSH and LQKENI. The CDR3 loop spans 19 amino acids. The CDR3 sequence is CASSPRVRGGGANTGELFF. In nucleotides, the CDR3 is TGTGCCAGCTCACCAAGAGTCAGGGGTGGTGGTGCGAACACCGGGGAGCTGTTTTTT.

A few counts support this clone. The V and J genes are TRBV11-2 and TRBJ2-4; D remains unclear. Deletions cut 6 bases from V and 0 bases from J, with 6 bases between. The CDR3 sequence is 13 residues long. Per germline, CDR1 SGHAT and CDR2 FQNNGV. For the CDR3, the DNA is TGTGCCAGCAGGTCACTAGCCAAAAACATTCAGTACTTC. This gives the protein CASRSLAKNIQYF.

The J gene is TRBJ1-4, the V gene TRBV28; a possible D gene is TRBD1 (5 bases). The CDR3 covers 16 residues. V lost 3 bases and J 5 bases, leaving 16 bases between the germline ends. Germline values: CDR1 MDHEN, CDR2 SYDVKM. Here the CDR3 DNA reads TGTGCCAGCAGTTTCCCCGGGGACGGAAAGAATGAAAAACTGTTTTTT. It codes for CASSFPGDGKNEKLFF. The full variable domain, with the rest looked up from reference TRBV28 and TRBJ1-4, is DVKVTQSSRYLVKRTGEKVFLECVQDMDHENMFWYRQDPGLGLRLIYFSYDVKMKEKGDIPEGYSVSREKKERFSLILESASTNQTSMYLCASSFPGDGKNEKLFFGSGTQLSVL.

To note about this clone: At the DNA level, this CDR3 is encoded by other sequences in the same sample as well. The J gene is TRBJ1-6, the V gene TRBV7-8; a possible D gene is TRBD1 (6 bases). CDR1 is SGHVS and CDR2 is FQNEAQ in the germline V gene. The CDR3 has 15 residues. The germline V and J ends were trimmed by 5 bases and 7 bases, with 15 bases remaining between them. CDR3 in amino acids: CASSLGGQGNSPLHF. CDR3 nucleotide sequence: TGTGCCAGCAGCCTCGGCGGGCAGGGGAATTCACCCCTCCACTTT.

This sequence joins TRBV6-2 or TRBV6-3 and TRBJ1-1; D is ambiguous. This CDR3 has 13 amino acids. V lost 0 bases to trimming and J lost 1 base, with 3 bases between them. Germline V gene lookup returns CDR1 MNHEY and CDR2 SVGEGT. In DNA form, the CDR3 reads TGTGCCAGCAGTTACTCGGCGAACACTGAAGCTTTCTTT. Translation: CASSYSANTEAFF.

The chain links TRBV10-2 to TRBJ2-2, with unresolved D. The V end lost 3 bases, the J end lost 7 bases, and 12 bases lay between the germline ends. The CDR3 runs 14 residues. Germline CDR1 WSHSY, CDR2 SAAADI. CDR3 amino acids: CASSELGGDGELFF. The CDR3 DNA follows: TGCGCCAGCAGTGAACTCGGCGGAGACGGGGAGCTGTTTTTT.

This chain uses TRBV4-3 with TRBJ2-7, with D maybe TRBD2 (6 bases). Germline CDR1 reads LGHNA; CDR2 reads YSLEER. Trimming left V 0 bases short and J 5 bases short, with 14 bases between. CDR3 length: 15 amino acids. The CDR3 DNA sequence: TGCGCCAGCAGCCAAGATTGGGAGGAGTTCGACGAGCAGTACTTC. As protein: CASSQDWEEFDEQYF.

Written as DNA, the CDR3 is TGTGCCAGCAGCGGGACGGCGTACGAGCAGTACTTC. Translation: CASSGTAYEQYF. This rearrangement joins TRBV27 to TRBJ2-7; the D call may be TRBD1 or TRBD2 (5 bases each). V was cut by 6 bases and J by 4 bases, with 10 bases left in between. CDR1 is MNHEY, CDR2 SMNVEV, per germline (reference sequence). The CDR3 has 12 residues.

The chain uses TRBV5-8 and TRBJ1-5; D not certain. The germline CDR1 and CDR2 sequences are SGHTS and YDEGEE. Trimming pared 4 bases from V and 7 bases from J, leaving 12 bases between. The CDR3 totals 13 residues. CDR3 residues: CASSLSDGQPQHF. CDR3 sequence (DNA): TGTGCCAGCAGCCTAAGTGATGGGCAGCCCCAGCATTTT.

In this sample, this clone turned up once. The V call is TRBV5-5, the J call TRBJ1-1; perhaps TRBD1 as D (6 bases). Germline V gene data show CDR1 as SGHKS and CDR2 as YYEKEE (reference sequence). Trimming removed 3 bases from V and 2 bases from J, with 14 bases in between. This CDR3 comprises 15 residues. DNA of the CDR3: TGTGCCAGCAGCTCCCTCGACAGGCCCAACACTGAAGCTTTCTTT. It is translated as CASSSLDRPNTEAFF.

The V call is TRBV7-2, the J call TRBJ1-5; D gene ambiguous. This CDR3 region has 15 residues. The V end lost 2 bases, the J end lost 3 bases, and 11 bases lay between the germline ends. Germline V gene sequence: CDR1 SGHTA, CDR2 FQGNSA. The DNA for the CDR3 is TGTGCCAGCAGCTTAAGAGCAGGCTACAATCAGCCCCAGCATTTT. Residues: CASSLRAGYNQPQHF.

Here the CDR3 DNA reads TGTGCCAGCAGCCCCGACGGAAACTATGGCTACACCTTC. Its translation: CASSPDGNYGYTF. This sequence joins TRBV12-3 or TRBV12-4 and TRBJ1-2; D not resolved. The CDR3 length is 13 residues. V was cut by 6 bases and J by 2 bases, with 10 bases left in between.

This clone is a singleton in its sample. J is TRBJ1-3 and V is TRBV2; a weak D match, TRBD1 (5 bases). The V gene lost 4 bases and the J gene lost 2 bases, with 15 bases spanning the gap. There are 16 residues in the CDR3. Germline lookup yields CDR1 SNHLY and CDR2 FYNNEI. This CDR3 is CASSGGRFGTGNTIYF. The CDR3 DNA is TGTGCCAGCAGTGGGGGCCGGTTCGGGACTGGAAACACCATATATTTT.

In the case of this clone: The same CDR3 arises from other DNA sequences in this sample as well. The chain is built from TRBV3-1 (or the pseudogene TRBV3-2) and TRBJ2-1, with D tentatively TRBD2 (5 bases). V dropped 1 base and J dropped 7 bases, with 8 bases sitting between them. CDR1 is LGHDT, CDR2 YNNKEL, per germline (reference sequence). This CDR3 contains 13 residues. CDR3 nucleotide sequence: TGTGCCAGCAGCCAAGGACTACCGAATGAGCAGTTCTTC. Residues: CASSQGLPNEQFF.